The 27 T cell receptor beta chains below all came from one sample that was sequenced in a study of T cell changes during pregnancy in multiple sclerosis. Sequenced by immunoSEQ multiplex PCR; TCRdb stores in-frame clones only, minus some. The table shows tens of thousands of clones, with about 92% occurring only once. The sequenced sample was peripheral blood, obtained after pregnancy. All receptors come from a female donor with multiple sclerosis, enrolled in a pregnancy study.

V usage is TRBV29-1 and J usage is TRBJ2-5, with 10 nucleotides matching TRBD2. The CDR3 is 15 amino acids. Looked up from germline, CDR1 is SQVTM and CDR2 is ANQGSEA. Trimming took 2 bases from V and 5 from J; bases not matched to a gene: 8. CDR3 loop: CSVESSSGSSETQYF. CDR3 DNA sequence: TGCAGCGTTGAATCCTCTAGCGGGAGTTCGGAGACCCAGTACTTC.

This clone was counted a single time. V is TRBV7-9 and J is TRBJ2-2; 10 bases map to TRBD2. The CDR3 sequence is 19 residues long. J was trimmed by 0 bases and V by 5 bases; bases with no gene match: 12. Germline CDR1 and CDR2: SEHNR and FQNEAQ (reference sequence). The CDR3 DNA is TGTGCCAGCAGCCACCTACCCATAAGCGGGAGGGCGAACACCGGGGAGCTGTTTTTT. Amino acids: CASSHLPISGRANTGELFF. Using reference TRBV7-9 and TRBJ2-2 for the parts outside the CDR3, the full variable domain is DTGVSQNPRHKITKRGQNVTFRCDPISEHNRLYWYRQTLGQGPEFLTYFQNEAQLEKSRLLSDRFSAERPKGSFSTLEIQRTEQGDSAMYLCASSHLPISGRANTGELFFGEGSRLTVL.

The genes are TRBV10-3 and TRBJ2-7; D remains unclear. Per germline, CDR1 ENHRY and CDR2 SYGVKD. The V end was cut by 11 bases, the J end by 0 bases, with 17 bases between. The CDR3 length is 14 residues. CDR3 DNA: TGTGCCGTAACCGGGTCACAAAGCTCCTACGAGCAGTACTTC. This translates into CAVTGSQSSYEQYF.

The J gene is TRBJ1-3, the V gene TRBV5-6, with 8 bases matching TRBD1. V lost 4 bases, J lost 4 bases, and 7 bases stayed unmatched. The germline CDR1 and CDR2 sequences are SGHDT and YYEEEE. This CDR3 has 15 amino acids. The DNA for the CDR3 is TGTGCCAGCAGCCAGAATCAGGGGGCGGGAAACACCATATATTTT. Translating gives CASSQNQGAGNTIYF.

The chain recombines TRBV7-9 with TRBJ1-2; 7 bases are a match to TRBD1. Losses at the gene ends were 3 bases for V and 10 bases for J; bases not matched to a gene: 5. Germline V gene sequence: CDR1 SEHNR, CDR2 FQNEAQ (reference sequence). The CDR3 runs 12 residues. The DNA of the CDR3 is TGTGCCAGCAGCTTGGGACAGCCGATCTACACCTTC. It yields the protein CASSLGQPIYTF.

The rearrangement uses TRBV27 and TRBJ2-7, with D unresolved. V lost 0 bases and J lost 3, with 3 bases in between. The CDR3 contains 12 residues. Per the germline V gene, CDR1 is MNHEY and CDR2 is SMNVEV (reference sequence). CDR3 region: CASSLSGYEQYF. The CDR3, as DNA: TGTGCCAGCAGTTTATCCGGCTACGAGCAGTACTTC.

The genes are TRBV18 and TRBJ2-3; 14 bases are a match to TRBD2. V dropped 3 bases and J dropped 1; count of bases not matched to a gene: 6. The germline V gene encodes CDR1 KGHSH and CDR2 LQKENI. There are 18 residues in the CDR3. The CDR3 protein is CASSPQTSGRVGTDTQYF. The DNA of the CDR3 is TGTGCCAGCTCACCCCAGACTAGCGGGAGGGTAGGCACAGATACGCAGTATTTT.

A few counts support this clone. The chain employs TRBV29-1 and TRBJ1-1, with 8 bases that match TRBD1. J was trimmed by 6 bases and V by 5 bases; bases with no gene match: 8. CDR1 is SQVTM and CDR2 is ANQGSEA in the germline V gene. The length of the CDR3 is 13 residues. The CDR3 DNA reads TGCAGCGTTTGCCCCAGGGGGCCGGCTGAAGCTTTCTTT. Its protein product is CSVCPRGPAEAFF.

The chain recombines TRBV27 with TRBJ1-2; TRBD1 aligns across 9 bases. The germline gives CDR1 MNHEY, CDR2 SMNVEV (reference sequence). The J segment lost 4 bases and the V segment lost 8 bases, leaving 11 bases of the junction unmatched. This CDR3 region has 15 residues. The CDR3 is CASRDRDRDIYGYTF. In nucleotides, the CDR3 is TGTGCCAGCCGGGACCGGGACAGGGACATCTATGGCTACACCTTC.

V and J are TRBV19 and TRBJ2-1; tentatively, D is TRBD2 (6 bases). From germline, CDR1 is LNHDA and CDR2 SQIVND (reference sequence). The CDR3 sequence is 15 residues long. With 5 bases removed from V and 2 bases from J, the gap between germline ends came to 13 bases. CDR3 nucleotides: TGTGCCAGTAGTGTCAGGAGGGCCCCCTACAATGAGCAGTTCTTC. Protein: CASSVRRAPYNEQFF.

This chain connects TRBV9 to TRBJ2-3; no clear D. V gave up 4 bases and J gave up 6 bases, with 9 bases separating them. The CDR3 extends over 12 amino acids. CDR1 SGDLS and CDR2 YYNGEE come from the germline V gene. The DNA for the CDR3 is TGTGCCAGCAGCCCCCACGGGGATACGCAGTATTTT. Translating it yields CASSPHGDTQYF.

The V gene is TRBV7-9, the J gene TRBJ2-5; 7 bases fit TRBD1. After removal of 1 base from V and 2 bases from J, the junction contained 1 base not matched to a gene. This CDR3 spans 14 amino acids. From germline, CDR1 is SEHNR and CDR2 FQNEAQ (reference sequence). Written as DNA, the CDR3 is TGTGCCAGCAGCTTAGGGACAGGACAAGAGACCCAGTACTTC. Translating gives CASSLGTGQETQYF.

This chain uses TRBV2 with TRBJ2-5; D gene unclear. Trimming left V 8 bases short and J 1 base short, with 5 bases between. Germline CDR1 and CDR2: SNHLY and FYNNEI. This CDR3 is 11 amino acids long. CDR3 bases: TGTGCCAGCCGTCGCCAAGAGACCCAGTACTTC. It is translated as CASRRQETQYF.

The V call is TRBV5-6, the J call TRBJ2-1, with a weak D call TRBD2 (6 bases). The germline V gene has CDR1 SGHDT and CDR2 YYEEEE. The CDR3 is 17 amino acids. Trimming left V 1 base short and J 4 bases short, with 18 bases between. CDR3: CASSLLSGSHAYNEQFF. CDR3 in DNA: TGTGCCAGCAGCTTGCTGTCCGGGAGTCACGCGTACAATGAGCAGTTCTTC.

The CDR3 DNA follows: TGTGCCAGCAGCCCGACCCAGGGGTTGAACACTGAAGCTTTCTTT. Translated, it gives CASSPTQGLNTEAFF. The genes are TRBV16 and TRBJ1-1; D perhaps matches TRBD1 (6 bases). The germline V gene has CDR1 KGHSY and CDR2 FQNENV. This CDR3 contains 15 residues. Trimming took 4 bases from V and 0 from J, leaving 12 bases between them.

The rearrangement uses TRBV11-2 and TRBJ2-7; weak D call: TRBD2 (6 bases). The V and J ends lost 3 bases and 1 base respectively, with 10 bases between them. Germline CDR1 and CDR2: SGHAT and FQNNGV. This CDR3 contains 14 residues. For the CDR3, the DNA is TGTGCCAGCAGCTTCCGCGGGGCTTCCTACGAGCAGTACTTC. Amino acid sequence: CASSFRGASYEQYF.

The chain carries TRBV2 and TRBJ2-5, with TRBD1 matching over 8 bases. V lost 2 bases and J lost 5; bases outside the gene matches: 7. The CDR3 extends over 15 amino acids. Germline V lookup: CDR1 SNHLY, CDR2 FYNNEI. This CDR3 reads CASSETRTGFETQYF. In DNA form, the CDR3 reads TGTGCCAGCAGTGAAACCAGGACAGGGTTCGAGACCCAGTACTTC.

V is TRBV5-1 and J is TRBJ2-5, with unresolved D. The germline CDR1 and CDR2 sequences are SGHRS and YFSETQ. This CDR3 spans 14 amino acids. The V end was cut by 2 bases, the J end by 2 bases, with 10 bases between. The CDR3 bases are TGCGCCAGCAGCTTACCCCAGAATCAAGAGACCCAGTACTTC. This translates into CASSLPQNQETQYF. Filled out from reference TRBV5-1 and TRBJ2-5, the complete variable domain reads KAGVTQTPRYLIKTRGQQVTLSCSPISGHRSVSWYQQTPGQGLQFLFEYFSETQRNKGNFPGRFSGRQFSNSRSEMNVSTLELGDSALYLCASSLPQNQETQYFGPGTRLLVL.

This chain connects TRBV10-2 to TRBJ2-5; tentative D call: TRBD2 (5 bases). The germline CDR1 and CDR2 sequences are WSHSY and SAAADI. Trimming left V 5 bases short and J 4 bases short, with 8 bases between. The CDR3 has 12 amino acids. The CDR3 DNA reads TGCGCCAGCAGTAAAGGAGGAGAGACCCAGTACTTC. Translated: CASSKGGETQYF.

The chain joins TRBV30 to TRBJ1-5, with D perhaps matching TRBD1 (6 bases). Per germline, CDR1 GTSNPN and CDR2 SVGIG (reference sequence). CDR3 length equals 13 residues. V lost 1 base, J lost 7 bases, and 11 bases lay in between. CDR3 nucleotides: TGTGCCTGGAGTGAAGGGGGTGGACAGCCCCAGCATTTT. This codes for CAWSEGGGQPQHF.

This chain connects TRBV30 to TRBJ2-1; 9 positions match TRBD2. The CDR3 sequence is 13 residues long. Germline V lookup: CDR1 GTSNPN, CDR2 SVGIG (reference sequence). V was pared by 8 bases and J by 3 bases, with 5 bases of the junction left unmatched. The CDR3 DNA follows: TGTGCCATCCCTAGCGGGAACTACAATGAGCAGTTCTTC. It translates to CAIPSGNYNEQFF. Looking up the rest from reference TRBV30 and TRBJ2-1 gives the full variable domain: SQTIHQWPATLVQPVGSPLSLECTVEGTSNPNLYWYRQAAGRGLQLLFYSVGIGQISSEVPQNLSASRPQDRQFILSSKKLLLSDSGFYLCAIPSGNYNEQFFGPGTRLTVL.

The chain joins TRBV27 to TRBJ2-7, with D maybe TRBD1 (6 bases). Per the germline V gene, CDR1 is MNHEY and CDR2 is SMNVEV (reference sequence). The length of the CDR3 is 14 residues. V was shortened by 8 bases and J by 2 bases, with 16 bases between the two germline ends. The CDR3 sequence is CASPAPGVPYEQYF. The CDR3 DNA reads TGTGCCAGCCCGGCCCCAGGGGTACCCTACGAGCAGTACTTC.

The table lists this clone with a few counts. The V gene is TRBV7-9, the J gene TRBJ1-1; possible D gene TRBD1, 6 bases. This CDR3 spans 14 amino acids. Germline loops: CDR1 SEHNR, CDR2 FQNEAQ (reference sequence). Trimming cost V 1 base and J 1 base, with 7 bases left between them. CDR3 region: CASSLEGQNTEAFF. Written as DNA, the CDR3 is TGTGCCAGCAGCTTAGAGGGACAGAACACTGAAGCTTTCTTT.

The chain has TRBV5-6 and TRBJ1-2, with D perhaps matching TRBD1 (5 bases). The germline V gene encodes CDR1 SGHDT and CDR2 YYEEEE. The CDR3 runs 14 residues. V was clipped by 3 bases and J by 2 bases, with 11 bases between them. This chain's CDR3 is CASSSLTVNYGYTF. The CDR3 DNA reads TGTGCCAGCAGCTCCCTGACAGTAAACTATGGCTACACCTTC.

The J gene is TRBJ2-1, the V gene TRBV4-2; 14 positions agree with TRBD2. This CDR3 has 16 residues. Germline trimming cut 4 bases from V and 2 bases from J; bases unmatched to any gene: 1. CDR1 and CDR2 from the germline V gene are LGHNA and YNFKEQ. CDR3 loop: CASSRLAGGPYNEQFF. The CDR3 bases are TGTGCCAGCAGCCGACTAGCGGGAGGGCCCTACAATGAGCAGTTCTTC.

The J gene is TRBJ2-7, the V gene TRBV28, with D possibly TRBD2 on 8 matching bases. V was cut by 7 bases and J by 4 bases, with 20 bases left in between. This CDR3 contains 15 residues. The germline CDR1 and CDR2 sequences are MDHEN and SYDVKM. CDR3 in amino acids: CASKIGGAGGYEQYF. In DNA, the CDR3 is TGTGCCAGCAAGATCGGGGGGGCAGGGGGATACGAGCAGTACTTC.

This chain uses TRBV7-3 with TRBJ2-7, with D hard to call. Germline V gene lookup returns CDR1 SGHTA and CDR2 FQGTGA. The CDR3 runs 13 residues. Trimming cost V 2 bases and J 6 bases, with 11 bases left between them. CDR3 amino acids: CASSLLFSGEQYF. CDR3 nucleotides: TGTGCCAGCAGCTTACTCTTCTCCGGCGAGCAGTACTTC.